This T cell receptor (beta chain) was documented in a study of blood T cell repertoires in COVID-19 (dated by TCRdb to 2019 to 2021). For the study in its entirety: The collaborator samples originated in the United States, Italy and Spain and spanned the acute and convalescent phases of COVID-19. Deeply sampled blood TCRbeta repertoires from subjects exposed to, actively infected with, or recovered from COVID-19 were included in the dataset. The samples were drawn from the first 160 participants of the ongoing ImmuneRACE study and from 950 to 1,500 subjects provided by 6 global collaborators. The sample metadata nearly always contained a de-identified subject ID, COVID-19 status, age in years and sex. Where available, HLA class I and class II types were taken from metadata supplied by the sample provider and were not determined by assay-based typing. A freely available public database, intended as a resource for researchers studying the immune response to SARS-CoV-2, is where the repertoires were released. The prospective study material was composed of cDNA or gDNA derived from T cells, B-cell-depleted T cells, or PBMCs.

TCRbeta CDR3 regions were amplified from genomic DNA using the immunoSEQ Assay, a bias-controlled multiplex PCR. The published analysis was carried out like this. The number of nucleated cells in each sample was estimated from the amplification of reference gene primers within the assay. Sequence reads were collapsed and filtered to measure the absolute abundance of every unique TCRbeta CDR3 rearrangement. For each sample, productive Simpson clonality was calculated by taking the square root of Simpson's diversity index across productive rearrangements. TCRdb took this table from immuneACCESS and kept in-frame rearrangements with V and J called. Such tables lack part of the clones; where checked against another copy, unresolved V genes explain under half of the gap, and the rest is unexplained. V and J calls and clone size are those listed in that table; D and trimming were worked out from the DNA. The sample yields approximately 69,000 clones; around four fifths were counted once. The ten largest clones represent over 15% of the sample.

This clone was recorded once. Its antigen is currently not known. Base qualities are not at hand, and no much larger clone is one base apart. Collaborating institutions collected whole blood in K2EDTA tubes following their own protocols. For TCRbeta analysis, collaborator samples were shipped as frozen whole blood, as isolated PBMCs, or as DNA extracted from either sample type. The research as a whole found: Clinical and demographic metadata were provided uncurated, with the amount varying by source and participant.

V gives up 5 bases and J gives up 7 bases, and the segment between their germline ends measures 11 bases. The CDR3 holds 13 amino acids from the cysteine to the phenylalanine. Solely the CDR3 DNA is kept, with 39 bases framed from the first base. The chain employs TRBV12-3 or TRBV12-4 and TRBJ2-2, with no reliable assignment of the D segment. Sequenced input: peripheral blood. The source of this sequence is a woman older than 75 with acute or convalescent COVID-19. The DNA is as follows: TGTGCCAGCAGTCTTGCGCCTGGCGGGGAGCTGTTTTTT. This gives the protein CASSLAPGGELFF.